The table lists the clone carrying this T cell receptor beta chain with many counts. TCRdb reprocessed the 5' RACE reads via MiXCR and lists one record per CDR3 protein. In the table there are nearly 200,000 distinct CDR3 sequences, about 15% of which are singletons. The CDR3 has 12 residues. V was cut by 4 bases and J by 5 bases, with 9 bases left in between. Germline V lookup: CDR1 SGHDT, CDR2 YYEEEE. The sample originates from a study of identical twins. The sample also formed part of further work on T cells expressing NK-cell markers. As that study records: Dominant NKG2C+ clonotypes made up roughly 1.0-8% of CD8+ T cells in a handful of donors.

The receptor was isolated from a woman in her late teens or twenties in good health. Sequenced material: CD8+ T cells sorted from blood. The chain combines TRBV5-6 with TRBJ2-5; no clear D. CDR3 DNA: TGTGCCAGCAGCGGTTTAAAGGAGACCCAGTACTTC. It encodes CASSGLKETQYF.